The 21 T cell receptor beta chains listed next were all sequenced from one sample in a study of blood T cells in healthy people across ages. For the second PCR, which ran for about 6 to 12 cycles, a sample-barcoded 5' primer and a J-beta primer mix were used. In TCRdb, the 5' RACE reads were re-called with MiXCR into one record per CDR3 protein. Among 650,000 to 700,000 distinct CDR3 sequences listed, 52% were seen once. Sequenced material: blood. Receptors originate from a woman of 80 years or more in good health.

Concerning this clonotype: The junction and the germline gene differ at one end; a read error may be behind it. This chain links TRBV12-3 or TRBV12-4 with TRBJ2-3, with 8 positions matching TRBD2. The CDR3 consists of 14 residues. The CDR3 is CASSIAGSADTQYF. CDR3 bases: TGTGCCAGCAGTATAGCGGGGAGCGCAGATACGCAGTATTTT.

This clonotype was observed at least ten times. The chain links TRBV5-1 to TRBJ2-1; 8 bases are shared with TRBD2. V lost 0 bases to trimming and J lost 7 bases; unmatched junction nucleotides: 9. This CDR3 comprises 16 residues. Germline CDR1 is SGHRS and CDR2 is YFSETQ. The CDR3 coding sequence is TGCGCCAGCAGCTTGGCCGCGGCGGGAGGTCGGAATGAGCAGTTCTTC. Translating gives CASSLAAAGGRNEQFF.

This clonotype came up many times. The CDR3 sequence: CASSRDRMSTEAFF. The CDR3 DNA sequence: TGCGCCAGCAGCCGGGACAGGATGTCGACTGAAGCTTTCTTT. The chain combines TRBV5-1 with TRBJ1-1; 8 bases are shared with TRBD1. The CDR3 extends over 14 amino acids. CDR1 SGHRS and CDR2 YFSETQ come from the germline V gene. The ends lost 4 bases at V and 5 bases at J; junction bases unmatched: 7.

The chain recombines TRBV29-1 with TRBJ2-7; D is possibly TRBD1 (6 bases). The J call may be in error: the DNA end matches TRBJ2-5 better. From germline, CDR1 is SQVTM and CDR2 ANQGSEA. The CDR3 is 13 residues long. The CDR3 DNA follows: TGCAGCGCCACGCAGGGGCCGGGTGAGACCCAGTACTTC. Translated: CSATQGPGETQYF.

V is TRBV18 and J is TRBJ1-4; possible D gene TRBD1, 5 bases. The CDR3 length is 16 residues. V lost 3 bases, J lost 4 bases, and 15 bases lay in between. From germline, CDR1 is KGHSH and CDR2 LQKENI. The CDR3 reads CASSPPTGGSNEKLFF. The CDR3 coding sequence is TGTGCCAGCTCACCTCCCACCGGGGGTAGTAATGAAAAACTGTTTTTT.

A note on this clonotype: One base away lies a much larger clone, so this may be a sequencing read error. The chain employs TRBV10-3 and TRBJ2-5; D not certain. Germline V gene lookup returns CDR1 ENHRY and CDR2 SYGVKD. The CDR3 runs 12 residues. Trimming pared 2 bases from V and 11 bases from J, leaving 12 bases between. CDR3 sequence reads: CAISELSYEQYF. The CDR3 coding sequence is TGTGCCATCAGTGAGCTAAGCTATGAGCAGTACTTC.

About this clonotype itself: A much larger clone lies a single base off, so this may be a read error. The rearrangement uses TRBV15 and TRBJ1-2, with D unresolved. CDR1 is LNHNV, CDR2 YYDKDF, per germline (reference sequence). The CDR3 is made up of 14 amino acids. The CDR3 DNA follows: TGTGCCACCAGCAGAACGCCCGGAGACTATGGCTGCACCTTC. Translated, it gives CATSRTPGDYGCTF. Using reference TRBV15 and TRBJ1-2 for the parts outside the CDR3, the full variable domain is DAMVIQNPRYQVTQFGKPVTLSCSQTLNHNVMYWYQQKSSQAPKLLFHYYDKDFNNEADTPDNFQSRRPNTSFCFLDIRSPGLGDTAMYLCATSRTPGDYGCTFGSGTRLTVV.

This clonotype was counted a few times. The chain combines TRBV5-1 with TRBJ1-4; 8 bases are a match to TRBD1. CDR1 SGHRS and CDR2 YFSETQ come from the germline V gene. Trimming at V came to 4 bases and at J to 8 bases, leaving 10 bases not matched to a gene. The CDR3 contains 15 residues. As DNA, the CDR3 is TGCGCCAGCAGCCCGCAGGGGGCGGCCCCAGAAAAACTGTTTTTT. Residues: CASSPQGAAPEKLFF.

This rearrangement joins TRBV12-3 or TRBV12-4 to TRBJ1-5; no definite D call. There are 12 residues in the CDR3. The V and J ends lost 4 bases and 5 bases respectively, with 6 bases between them. The CDR3 DNA reads TGTGCCAGCAGTTCCGCCGATCAGCCCCAGCATTTT. Protein: CASSSADQPQHF.

The CDR3 here is CAISEQGEAFF. The CDR3 DNA sequence: TGTGCCATCAGTGAGCAGGGTGAAGCTTTCTTT. V is TRBV10-3 and J is TRBJ1-1; a possible D gene is TRBD1 (5 bases). V was cut by 2 bases and J by 7 bases, with 5 bases left in between. This CDR3 spans 11 amino acids. Germline CDR1 and CDR2: ENHRY and SYGVKD.

The rearrangement links TRBV6-5 to TRBJ2-5, with TRBD2 identical over 8 bases. The V gene end was trimmed by 2 bases and the J gene end by 2 bases; junction bases not matched to a gene: 13. The V gene's germline CDR1 is MNHEY and CDR2 SVGAGI. The CDR3 runs 18 residues. CDR3 protein: CASSYPKAGAAYQETQYF. CDR3 DNA: TGTGCCAGCAGTTACCCGAAAGCGGGAGCTGCGTATCAAGAGACCCAGTACTTC.

This chain links TRBV6-1 with TRBJ1-2; a possible D gene is TRBD1 (5 bases). Germline V gene sequence: CDR1 MNHNS, CDR2 SASEGT. Trimming took off 5 bases at V and 0 bases at J, with 19 bases between the two ends. This CDR3 region has 17 residues. The CDR3 DNA reads TGTGCCAGCAGTCTAACTGCCGGGACGGTTTCTAACTATGGCTACACCTTC. Its translation: CASSLTAGTVSNYGYTF.

The chain recombines TRBV9 with TRBJ2-1; D call uncertain. The germline V gene has CDR1 SGDLS and CDR2 YYNGEE. V lost 1 base, J lost 7 bases, and 9 bases lay in between. This CDR3 contains 13 residues. The CDR3 nucleotides read TGTGCCAGCAGCGTATTCCTAGGGAATGAGCAGTTCTTC. Its protein product is CASSVFLGNEQFF.

In the case of this clonotype: This is likely an artifact of a read error, given a far larger clone one base away. The J gene is TRBJ2-5, the V gene TRBV5-5; unclear D gene. Germline V gene sequence: CDR1 SGHKS, CDR2 YYEKEE (reference sequence). The CDR3 runs 13 residues. CDR3 DNA: TGTGTCAGCAGCTTGTCACCCCAAGAGACCCAGTACTTC. Translation gives CVSSLSPQETQYF.

The chain combines TRBV6-1 with TRBJ2-7; TRBD1 might be the D (6 bases). This CDR3 is built from 15 residues. In germline, CDR1 is MNHNS, CDR2 SASEGT. V lost 7 bases and J 2 bases, leaving 18 bases between the germline ends. The CDR3 nucleotides read TGTGCCAGCATCACAGGGACAACCCCTACCTACGAGCAGTACTTC. This gives the protein CASITGTTPTYEQYF.

This chain connects TRBV6-1 to TRBJ1-5; D gene ambiguous. The ends were cut back, 4 bases at V and 0 bases at J, with 7 bases in the middle. Germline assignment: CDR1 MNHNS and CDR2 SASEGT. The CDR3 length is 14 residues. CDR3 loop: CASSAEYSNQPQHF. The CDR3 DNA sequence: TGTGCCAGCAGTGCAGAATATAGCAATCAGCCCCAGCATTTT.

V gene TRBV5-1 combines with J gene TRBJ2-7, with D perhaps being TRBD1 or TRBD2 (6 bases each). The CDR3 sequence is 18 residues long. V was shortened by 4 bases and J by 1 base, with 24 bases between the two germline ends. Germline CDR1 SGHRS, CDR2 YFSETQ. The CDR3 protein is CASSPYRRLRGQSYEQYF. The CDR3 DNA is TGCGCCAGCAGCCCGTATAGAAGGCTACGGGGGCAGTCCTACGAGCAGTACTTC.

Many counts were recorded for this clonotype. The V call is TRBV7-3, the J call TRBJ2-3, with D tentatively TRBD2 (6 bases). The CDR3 has 16 amino acids. CDR1 is SGHTA, CDR2 FQGTGA, per germline. V was clipped by 5 bases and J by 3 bases, with 18 bases between them. CDR3 amino acids: CASSPKFGSGTDTQYF. Here the CDR3 DNA reads TGTGCCAGCAGCCCCAAGTTCGGGAGTGGGACAGATACGCAGTATTTT.

The chain carries TRBV28 and TRBJ1-1; TRBD1 is a possible D gene (5 bases). Trimming removed 7 bases from V and 1 base from J, with 10 bases in between. Germline V gives CDR1 MDHEN, CDR2 SYDVKM. There are 13 residues in the CDR3. The CDR3 loop is CASTLTGNTEAFF. The CDR3 bases are TGTGCCAGCACATTAACAGGGAACACTGAAGCTTTCTTT.

This chain joins TRBV5-1 and TRBJ2-3; a possible D gene is TRBD1 (5 bases). The CDR3 consists of 15 residues. Per the germline V gene, CDR1 is SGHRS and CDR2 is YFSETQ. V was clipped by 2 bases and J by 0 bases, with 10 bases between them. As DNA, the CDR3 is TGCGCCAGCAGCTTAGGGGTCCCTAGCACAGATACGCAGTATTTT. It codes for CASSLGVPSTDTQYF.

The J gene is TRBJ1-2, the V gene TRBV21-1; TRBD1 is the table's D call and was not checked against the DNA. TRBV21-1 is a pseudogene. The CDR3 is 15 residues long. The CDR3 DNA reads as TGTGCCAGCAGCAAAGGAACCCGGGGAGACTATGGCTACACCTTC. Translating it yields CASSKGTRGDYGYTF.